This entry lists 11 T cell receptor beta chains sequenced from one sample in a study of cytomegalovirus exposure and HLA in healthy donors. The PCR ran on 60 Vbeta and 13 Jbeta primers. Sequencing used immunoSEQ multiplex PCR; TCRdb keeps in-frame clones, though not all of them. Among about 130,000 clones listed, roughly 88% were seen once. Sequenced material: PBMCs. Receptors were obtained from a man in his fifties in good health and CMV-seronegative.

V is TRBV4-1 and J is TRBJ1-2; 7 nucleotides match TRBD1. J gave up 5 bases and V 4 bases, and 7 bases lay outside the gene matches. Germline V gene lookup returns CDR1 MGHRA and CDR2 YSYEKL. This CDR3 is 14 amino acids long. CDR3 loop: CASSRVTGVYGYTF. The CDR3 nucleotides are TGCGCCAGCAGCCGCGTAACAGGGGTTTATGGCTACACCTTC.

V gene TRBV19 combines with J gene TRBJ2-2; a weak D match, TRBD2 (6 bases). The germline gives CDR1 LNHDA, CDR2 SQIVND (reference sequence). The V end lost 10 bases, the J end lost 2 bases, and 20 bases lay between the germline ends. This CDR3 comprises 16 residues. CDR3 protein: CATKGSSAANTGELFF. The CDR3 DNA follows: TGTGCCACAAAGGGGTCTAGCGCCGCCAACACCGGGGAGCTGTTTTTT. Variable domain in full (rest from reference TRBV19 and TRBJ2-2): DGGITQSPKYLFRKEGQNVTLSCEQNLNHDAMYWYRQDPGQGLRLIYYSQIVNDFQKGDIAEGYSVSREKKESFPLTVTSAQKNPTAFYLCATKGSSAANTGELFFGEGSRLTVL.

The rearrangement uses TRBV19 and TRBJ2-5, with 9 bases lining up with TRBD2. J lost 2 bases, V lost 5 bases, and 12 bases had no gene match. Germline V lookup: CDR1 LNHDA, CDR2 SQIVND (reference sequence). The CDR3 has 17 amino acids. The CDR3 DNA reads as TGTGCCAGTAGTCCCCGGTTGGAGCGGGGGGTACAAGAGACCCAGTACTTC. Encoded protein: CASSPRLERGVQETQYF.

This chain connects TRBV19 to TRBJ1-5; D not certain. This CDR3 contains 17 residues. V was trimmed by 5 bases and J by 0 bases, leaving 17 bases between them. Germline V lookup: CDR1 LNHDA, CDR2 SQIVND (reference sequence). This chain's CDR3 is CASSGVAASDSNQPQHF. As DNA, the CDR3 is TGTGCCAGTAGTGGAGTGGCAGCCTCCGATAGCAATCAGCCCCAGCATTTT.

V and J are TRBV6-6 and TRBJ2-6; no reliable D call. The CDR3 sequence is 16 residues long. The V end was cut by 7 bases, the J end by 2 bases, with 15 bases between. CDR1 and CDR2 (germline): MNHNY, SVGAGI (reference sequence). CDR3 DNA sequence: TGTGCCAGCACTGGCCGCATGGGCGCTGGGGCCAACGTCCTGACTTTC. Protein: CASTGRMGAGANVLTF.

The chain combines TRBV9 with TRBJ2-6; 11 bases align to TRBD1. V gave up 4 bases and J gave up 1 base; unmatched junction bases: 7. The CDR3 runs to 18 residues. Germline V gene sequence: CDR1 SGDLS, CDR2 YYNGEE. The CDR3 is CASSTRDRGGSGANVLTF. The CDR3 bases are TGTGCCAGCAGCACCAGGGACAGGGGGGGTTCTGGGGCCAACGTCCTGACTTTC.

The chain recombines TRBV7-3 with TRBJ1-2; TRBD1 agrees at 8 bases. Germline CDR1 is SGHTA and CDR2 is FQGTGA. CDR3 length: 12 amino acids. J was trimmed by 8 bases and V by 4 bases; bases with no gene match: 3. CDR3 coding DNA: TGTGCCAGCAGCTCCGACAGGGGCGGCTACACCTTC. It is translated as CASSSDRGGYTF.

The rearrangement links TRBV10-3 to TRBJ2-1, with 7 bases that match TRBD2. CDR1 and CDR2 from the germline V gene are ENHRY and SYGVKD. The CDR3 runs to 15 residues. Trimming removed 3 bases from V and 0 bases from J; junction bases left unmatched: 2. DNA of the CDR3: TGTGCCATCAGTGATGGGACTACCTCCTACAATGAGCAGTTCTTC. Translating it yields CAISDGTTSYNEQFF.

CDR3 amino acids: CASSLISFGSGGADTQYF. The CDR3, as DNA: TGTGCCAGCAGCTTAATTTCATTCGGTAGCGGGGGGGCAGATACGCAGTATTTT. The rearrangement uses TRBV7-6 and TRBJ2-3; 11 bases match TRBD2. Germline CDR1 and CDR2: SGHVS and FNYEAQ. CDR3 size: 18 residues. V lost 2 bases, J lost 4 bases, and 11 bases stayed unmatched.

CDR3 sequence: CASSRRQGTIYGYTF. Here the CDR3 DNA reads TGTGCCAGCAGCCGTCGACAGGGGACCATCTATGGCTACACCTTC. The chain carries TRBV7-2 and TRBJ1-2; 8 positions match TRBD1. Germline values: CDR1 SGHTA, CDR2 FQGNSA. V shed 5 bases, J shed 4 bases, and the junction held 9 bases outside the gene matches. CDR3 length: 15 amino acids.

The V gene is TRBV5-1, the J gene TRBJ2-1; 14 bases line up with TRBD2. The junction had 5 bases not matched to a gene; V was cut back by 2 bases and J by 10 bases. Germline loops: CDR1 SGHRS, CDR2 YFSETQ. CDR3 length: 15 amino acids. As DNA, the CDR3 is TGCGCCAGCAGCTTCGGGACTAGCGGGGGAGGAGAGCAGTTCTTC. This gives the protein CASSFGTSGGGEQFF.